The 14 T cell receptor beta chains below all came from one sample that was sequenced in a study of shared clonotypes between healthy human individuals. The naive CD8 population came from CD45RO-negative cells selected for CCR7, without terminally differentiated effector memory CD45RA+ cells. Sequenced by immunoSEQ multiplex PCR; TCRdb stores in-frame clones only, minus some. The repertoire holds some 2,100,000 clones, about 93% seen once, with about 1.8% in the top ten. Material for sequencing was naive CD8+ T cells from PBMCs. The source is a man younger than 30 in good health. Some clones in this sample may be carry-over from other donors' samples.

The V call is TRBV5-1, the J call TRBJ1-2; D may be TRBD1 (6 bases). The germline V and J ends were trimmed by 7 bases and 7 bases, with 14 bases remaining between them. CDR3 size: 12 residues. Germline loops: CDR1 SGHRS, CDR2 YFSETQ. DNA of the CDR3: TGCGCCAGCCCCGCGGAGGGGGGTGGCTACACCTTC. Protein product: CASPAEGGGYTF.

This CDR3 is CASSVFGQGAYEQYF. CDR3 bases: TGTGCCAGTAGTGTTTTTGGGCAGGGGGCCTACGAGCAGTACTTC. V and J are TRBV19 and TRBJ2-7; TRBD1 matches 7 bases. This CDR3 contains 15 residues. The V and J ends lost 5 bases and 2 bases, in that order; junction bases with no gene match: 9. Germline V CDR1 and CDR2: LNHDA, SQIVND (reference sequence).

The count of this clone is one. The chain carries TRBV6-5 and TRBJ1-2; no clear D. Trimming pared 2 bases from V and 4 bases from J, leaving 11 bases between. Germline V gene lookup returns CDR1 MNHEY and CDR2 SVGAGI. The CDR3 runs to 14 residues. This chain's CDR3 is CASSYRGVVYGYTF. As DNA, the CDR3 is TGTGCCAGCAGTTACCGTGGGGTTGTCTATGGCTACACCTTC.

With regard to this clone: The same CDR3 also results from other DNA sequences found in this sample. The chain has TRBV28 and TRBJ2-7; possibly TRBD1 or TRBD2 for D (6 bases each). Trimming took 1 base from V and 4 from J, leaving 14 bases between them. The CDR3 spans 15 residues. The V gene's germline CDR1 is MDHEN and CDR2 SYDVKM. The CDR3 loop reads CASSLFGGAGYEQYF. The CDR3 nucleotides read TGTGCCAGCAGTTTATTTGGGGGCGCGGGGTACGAGCAGTACTTC.

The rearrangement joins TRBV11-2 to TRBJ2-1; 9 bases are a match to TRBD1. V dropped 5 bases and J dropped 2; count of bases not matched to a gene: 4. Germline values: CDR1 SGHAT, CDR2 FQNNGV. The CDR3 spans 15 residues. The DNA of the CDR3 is TGTGCCAGCAGCCAGACAGGGGGGCCCTACAATGAGCAGTTCTTC. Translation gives CASSQTGGPYNEQFF.

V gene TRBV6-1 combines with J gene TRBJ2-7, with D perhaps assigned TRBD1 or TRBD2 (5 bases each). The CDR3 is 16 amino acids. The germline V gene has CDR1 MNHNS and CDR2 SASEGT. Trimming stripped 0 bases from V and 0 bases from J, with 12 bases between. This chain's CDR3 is CASSEAWAGSSYEQYF. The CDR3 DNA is TGTGCCAGCAGTGAAGCCTGGGCAGGGAGCTCCTACGAGCAGTACTTC.

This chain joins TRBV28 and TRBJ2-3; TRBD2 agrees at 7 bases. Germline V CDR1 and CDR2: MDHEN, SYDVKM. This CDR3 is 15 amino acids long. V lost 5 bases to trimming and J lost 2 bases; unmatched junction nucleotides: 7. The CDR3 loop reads CASSMVAGHTDTQYF. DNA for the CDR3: TGTGCCAGCAGTATGGTAGCGGGCCACACAGATACGCAGTATTTT.

CDR3 protein: CASSLPGQGRRGTEAFF. The CDR3 nucleotides read TGTGCCAGCAGTTTACCGGGACAGGGGCGAAGGGGCACTGAAGCTTTCTTT. V and J are TRBV28 and TRBJ1-1; 10 nucleotides match TRBD1. V lost 2 bases to trimming and J lost 4 bases; unmatched junction nucleotides: 10. This CDR3 is built from 17 residues. Germline-derived CDR1 and CDR2 are MDHEN and SYDVKM.

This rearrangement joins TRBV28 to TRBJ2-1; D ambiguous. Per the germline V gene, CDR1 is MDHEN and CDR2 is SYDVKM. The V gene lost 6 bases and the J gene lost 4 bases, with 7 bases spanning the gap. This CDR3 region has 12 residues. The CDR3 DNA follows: TGTGCCAGCAGCACCAAGTACAATGAGCAGTTCTTC. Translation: CASSTKYNEQFF. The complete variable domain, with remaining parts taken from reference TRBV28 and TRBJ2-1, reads DVKVTQSSRYLVKRTGEKVFLECVQDMDHENMFWYRQDPGLGLRLIYFSYDVKMKEKGDIPEGYSVSREKKERFSLILESASTNQTSMYLCASSTKYNEQFFGPGTRLTVL.

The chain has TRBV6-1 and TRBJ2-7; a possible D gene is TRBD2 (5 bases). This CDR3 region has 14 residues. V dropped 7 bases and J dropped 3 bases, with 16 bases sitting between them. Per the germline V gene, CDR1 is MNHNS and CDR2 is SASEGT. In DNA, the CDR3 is TGTGCCAGCACCCAAGGGAGCACCGACTACGAGCAGTACTTC. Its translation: CASTQGSTDYEQYF.

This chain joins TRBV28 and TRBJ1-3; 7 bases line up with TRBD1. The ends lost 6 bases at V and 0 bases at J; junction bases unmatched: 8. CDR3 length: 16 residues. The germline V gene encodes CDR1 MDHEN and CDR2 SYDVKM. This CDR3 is CASSSWTGSSGNTIYF. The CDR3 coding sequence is TGTGCCAGCAGCTCCTGGACAGGCTCCTCTGGAAACACCATATATTTT.

CDR3 in DNA: TGCGCCAGCAGCCTTCCGGGCGGGAGGTACGAGCAGTACTTC. Its translation is CASSLPGGRYEQYF. The chain uses TRBV5-1 and TRBJ2-7; 8 bases are a match to TRBD2. Germline lookup yields CDR1 SGHRS and CDR2 YFSETQ. V lost 4 bases and J lost 4; bases outside the gene matches: 7. The CDR3 loop spans 14 amino acids. Looking up the rest from reference TRBV5-1 and TRBJ2-7 gives the full variable domain: KAGVTQTPRYLIKTRGQQVTLSCSPISGHRSVSWYQQTPGQGLQFLFEYFSETQRNKGNFPGRFSGRQFSNSRSEMNVSTLELGDSALYLCASSLPGGRYEQYFGPGTRLTVT.

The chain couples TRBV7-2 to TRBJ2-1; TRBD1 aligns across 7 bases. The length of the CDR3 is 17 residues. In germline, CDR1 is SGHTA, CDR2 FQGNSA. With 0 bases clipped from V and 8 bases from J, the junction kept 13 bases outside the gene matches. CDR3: CASSLAPSDRVRDEQFF. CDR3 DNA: TGTGCCAGCAGCTTAGCGCCATCCGACAGGGTACGGGATGAGCAGTTCTTC. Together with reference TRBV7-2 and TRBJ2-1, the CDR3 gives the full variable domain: GAGVSQSPSNKVTEKGKDVELRCDPISGHTALYWYRQSLGQGLEFLIYFQGNSAPDKSGLPSDRFSAERTGGSVSTLTIQRTQQEDSAVYLCASSLAPSDRVRDEQFFGPGTRLTVL.

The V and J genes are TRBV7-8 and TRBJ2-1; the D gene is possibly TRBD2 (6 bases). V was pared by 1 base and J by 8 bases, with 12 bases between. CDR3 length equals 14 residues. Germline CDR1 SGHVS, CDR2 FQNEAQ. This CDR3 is CASSLGGGGDEQFF. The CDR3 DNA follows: TGTGCCAGCAGCTTAGGTGGAGGCGGGGATGAGCAGTTCTTC. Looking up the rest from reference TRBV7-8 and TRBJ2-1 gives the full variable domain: GAGVSQSPRYKVAKRGQDVALRCDPISGHVSLFWYQQALGQGPEFLTYFQNEAQLDKSGLPSDRFFAERPEGSVSTLKIQRTQQEDSAVYLCASSLGGGGDEQFFGPGTRLTVL.